Shown below are 8 T cell receptor beta chains from a single sample sequenced in a study of Tregs in tolerant kidney transplant recipients. Clones were read by immunoSEQ multiplex PCR, and TCRdb kept only the in-frame ones, dropping some. The sample yields tens of thousands of clones, roughly 91% seen once. The source material was CD4+ T cells from blood, sampled before the transplant. Receptor source: a human donor who received a combined kidney and bone marrow transplant.

This chain joins TRBV13 and TRBJ1-1; no clear D gene. Per germline, CDR1 PRHDT and CDR2 FYEKMQ (reference sequence). The CDR3 spans 16 residues. V lost 1 base to trimming and J lost 0 bases, with 12 bases between them. Here the CDR3 DNA reads TGTGCCAGCAGCTTAGCTCTCCTTGTTATGAACACTGAAGCTTTCTTT. The encoded protein is CASSLALLVMNTEAFF.

This chain joins TRBV18 and TRBJ2-1, with TRBD1 matching over 10 bases. Trimming at V came to 3 bases and at J to 14 bases, leaving 4 bases not matched to a gene. The CDR3 covers 12 residues. CDR1 is KGHSH, CDR2 LQKENI, per germline. The CDR3 is CASSPKGQGKFF. DNA for the CDR3: TGTGCCAGCTCACCTAAGGGACAGGGGAAGTTCTTC.

The rearrangement uses TRBV21-1 and TRBJ2-7; the table assigns TRBD1, which was not confirmed against the DNA. TRBV21-1 is a listed pseudogene. There are 15 residues in the CDR3. The CDR3 here is CASSKGQGLSYEQYF. In DNA form, the CDR3 reads TGTGCCAGCAGCAAAGGACAGGGATTGTCCTACGAGCAGTACTTC.

The rearrangement joins TRBV10-3 to TRBJ2-2, with TRBD1 identical over 8 bases. Germline CDR1 is ENHRY and CDR2 is SYGVKD. The junction had 1 base not matched to a gene; V was cut back by 0 bases and J by 1 base. The CDR3 is 16 residues long. The CDR3 DNA follows: TGTGCCATCAGTGAGTCCGGGACAGGGAACACCGGGGAGCTGTTTTTT. This codes for CAISESGTGNTGELFF.

CDR3 DNA: TGTGCCAGCAGCCAAGTAAGTGCGACAGGGTACAATGAGCAGTTCTTC. Its protein product is CASSQVSATGYNEQFF. J is TRBJ2-1 and V is TRBV4-2; TRBD1 agrees at 7 bases. Losses at the gene ends were 1 base for V and 4 bases for J; bases not matched to a gene: 7. The CDR3 covers 16 residues. Per germline, CDR1 LGHNA and CDR2 YNFKEQ.

The chain combines TRBV19 with TRBJ1-3; maybe TRBD1 (5 bases). The CDR3 is 14 residues long. V was trimmed by 8 bases and J by 0 bases, leaving 11 bases between them. Germline V gives CDR1 LNHDA, CDR2 SQIVND (reference sequence). The CDR3 bases are TGTGCCAGTCGTGTTGGACACTCTGGAAACACCATATATTTT. This gives the protein CASRVGHSGNTIYF.

The J gene is TRBJ2-7, the V gene TRBV30, with D possibly matching TRBD1 (5 bases). Germline loops: CDR1 GTSNPN, CDR2 SVGIG (reference sequence). Trimming took off 0 bases at V and 6 bases at J, with 6 bases between the two ends. The CDR3 consists of 11 residues. CDR3 amino acids: CAWSVGAEQYF. CDR3 nucleotide sequence: TGTGCCTGGAGTGTAGGGGCCGAGCAGTACTTC.

Only a few counts were recorded for this clone. The same CDR3 is also encoded by other DNA sequences in this sample. This chain links TRBV28 with TRBJ2-7, with 9 nucleotides matching TRBD1. Per the germline V gene, CDR1 is MDHEN and CDR2 is SYDVKM. V was clipped by 4 bases and J by 3 bases; unmatched bases: 4. The CDR3 covers 14 residues. CDR3 nucleotide sequence: TGTGCCAGCAGTTCGGGGACAGGGAGCTACGAGCAGTACTTC. It yields the protein CASSSGTGSYEQYF.